This TCR beta chain comes out of a study of T-cell memory formation after mild COVID-19. Overall study context: Clusters of TCRs were largely donor specific. Whole-study findings and limits: Later expanders leaned toward CD4+, whereas clones contracting from day 15 to 85 were balanced CD4/CD8.

Worth noting for this clonotype: Its cognate antigen is unknown.

Per germline, CDR1 SGHDN and CDR2 FVKESK. This CDR3 region has 15 residues. Trimming took 3 bases from V and 4 from J, leaving 15 bases between them. From the 5' RACE reads, TCRdb called clonotypes with MiXCR, one entry per CDR3 protein. This table holds roughly 480,000 distinct CDR3 sequences, around a quarter found once. This clonotype was obtained from an adult woman who had mild COVID-19 (a few samples of this study predate the infection). Cell type and time point are not known. The chain recombines TRBV14 with TRBJ2-5, with D unclear. Sample: PBMCs or a T cell subset sorted from them (not recorded which). The CDR3 nucleotides read TGTGCCAGCAGCCAGTACGCAGGCCCGGGAGAGACCCAGTACTTC. This translates into CASSQYAGPGETQYF. The entire variable domain, with the rest obtained from reference TRBV14 and TRBJ2-5, is as follows: EAGVTQFPSHSVIEKGQTVTLRCDPISGHDNLYWYRRVMGKEIKFLLHFVKESKQDESGMPNNRFLAERTGGTYSTLKVQPAELEDSGVYFCASSQYAGPGETQYFGPGTRLLVL.